This T cell receptor beta chain is drawn from a study of CD8 T cells in Susac syndrome. CD8+ and CD4+ T cells from blood underwent TCR beta sequencing. The multiple sclerosis controls, all treatment-naive patients, had relapsing-remitting disease that was stable or active. Negative isolation was used for CD8+ and CD4+ T cells, and FACS enrichment was applied to TEMRA cells. The CDR3 spans 11 residues. CDR1 is MNHEY, CDR2 SVGAGI, per germline. V lost 8 bases and J 4 bases, leaving 8 bases between the germline ends. Random-hexamer reverse transcription was applied to roughly 0.5 to 1 ug RNA. TCR beta CDR3 was amplified by immunoSEQ multiplex PCR. This amplification extended across 54 Vbeta and 13 Jbeta segments. TCRdb ran MiXCR on the immunoSEQ multiplex PCR reads and lists one entry per CDR3 protein. The sample consists of about 200,000 distinct CDR3 sequences, around 95% of them appearing once.

The sample taken for sequencing was CD4+ T cells from PBMCs. V and J are TRBV6-5 and TRBJ1-2, with a tentative D call TRBD1 (5 bases). The source is a human donor with multiple sclerosis. The CDR3, as DNA: TGTGCCAGCGGGGGTTCCTATGGCTACACCTTC. Protein: CASGGSYGYTF.